This TCR beta chain was found in a study of T cell changes during pregnancy in multiple sclerosis (dated by TCRdb to about 2019). Context from the whole study: The study looked at changes in the T cell repertoire across pregnancy in women with multiple sclerosis.

Libraries were made using the immunoSEQ multiplex PCR assay. TCRdb took over this immuneACCESS table, retaining in-frame rearrangements with V and J assigned. Such tables are incomplete; in checked studies, under half of the missing clones stem from an unresolved V gene, and the remainder is unexplained. Counted in this sample were some 76,000 clones; roughly 91% of them appeared once. The ten largest clones capture under 0.3% of the sample. From the germline V gene, CDR1 is SGHTA and CDR2 is FQGNSA. The CDR3 runs 17 amino acids, cysteine and phenylalanine included. Only CDR3 DNA remains: 51 bases, in frame from the first base. Trimming removed 6 bases from V and 4 bases from J, leaving 24 bases between the germline ends. With respect to this clone: What antigen it recognizes has not been identified. Base qualities are not at hand, and no much larger clone is one base apart.

The clonotype originates from a female donor with multiple sclerosis, enrolled in a pregnancy study. The sequence joins TRBV7-2 to TRBJ1-2; a weak D assignment points to TRBD1 (5 bases agree). The sequencing used CD4+ T cells from peripheral blood mononuclear cells, collected after pregnancy. The sequenced DNA is TGTGCCAGCAGTTCACGCTTCTTCCGGGGGGATACCTATGGCTACACCTTC. It encodes CASSSRFFRGDTYGYTF.